One sample yielded the 5 T cell receptor beta chains listed below, sequenced in a study of OX40 agonist ivuxolimab in advanced cancers. Some clones are missing from TCRdb's copy, which holds only in-frame ones; the method was immunoSEQ multiplex PCR. The sample lists over 45,000 clones, 75% to 90% occurring once. The input for sequencing was CD4+ or CD8+ T cells sorted from blood, taken in a trial of the OX40 agonist ivuxolimab. Every receptor here comes from an adult with an advanced solid tumor such as melanoma, head and neck, liver or kidney cancer.

The V call is TRBV6-1, the J call TRBJ1-5; D is unresolved. The CDR3 has 14 amino acids. V lost 4 bases and J 4 bases, leaving 11 bases between the germline ends. Germline CDR1 MNHNS, CDR2 SASEGT. The CDR3 DNA reads TGTGCCAGCAGTGTCGACGGACGGAATCAGCCCCAGCATTTT. This gives the protein CASSVDGRNQPQHF.

The gene calls are TRBV6-5 and TRBJ2-1, with D uncertain. The CDR3 contains 14 residues. Germline loops: CDR1 MNHEY, CDR2 SVGAGI. Trimming pared 0 bases from V and 0 bases from J, leaving 3 bases between. The CDR3 coding sequence is TGTGCCAGCAGTTACTCGTCCTCCTACAATGAGCAGTTCTTC. It encodes CASSYSSSYNEQFF.

The V call is TRBV6-5, the J call TRBJ1-2, with D tentatively TRBD1 (5 bases). Germline loops: CDR1 MNHEY, CDR2 SVGAGI. The V end was cut by 5 bases, the J end by 1 base, with 14 bases between. This CDR3 has 15 residues. The CDR3 region is CASSPQGGYNYGYTF. The DNA for the CDR3 is TGTGCCAGCAGTCCGCAGGGAGGGTATAACTATGGCTACACCTTC.

This chain links TRBV5-8 with TRBJ2-7, with TRBD1 matching over 9 bases. Germline CDR1 reads SGHTS; CDR2 reads YDEGEE. The J segment lost 0 bases and the V segment lost 4 bases, leaving 5 bases of the junction unmatched. The CDR3 totals 15 residues. For the CDR3, the DNA is TGTGCCAGCAGCCCGGGACAGGGAAGCTCCTACGAGCAGTACTTC. This codes for CASSPGQGSSYEQYF.

V gene TRBV11-2 combines with J gene TRBJ1-1, with 10 nucleotides matching TRBD1. From germline, CDR1 is SGHAT and CDR2 FQNNGV. The trim removed 5 bases at V and 4 bases at J, leaving 13 bases unmatched. The CDR3 is 17 amino acids. CDR3 region: CASSPPRLGTGVTEAFF. CDR3 nucleotides: TGTGCCAGCAGCCCCCCTCGGTTGGGGACAGGGGTCACTGAAGCTTTCTTT.